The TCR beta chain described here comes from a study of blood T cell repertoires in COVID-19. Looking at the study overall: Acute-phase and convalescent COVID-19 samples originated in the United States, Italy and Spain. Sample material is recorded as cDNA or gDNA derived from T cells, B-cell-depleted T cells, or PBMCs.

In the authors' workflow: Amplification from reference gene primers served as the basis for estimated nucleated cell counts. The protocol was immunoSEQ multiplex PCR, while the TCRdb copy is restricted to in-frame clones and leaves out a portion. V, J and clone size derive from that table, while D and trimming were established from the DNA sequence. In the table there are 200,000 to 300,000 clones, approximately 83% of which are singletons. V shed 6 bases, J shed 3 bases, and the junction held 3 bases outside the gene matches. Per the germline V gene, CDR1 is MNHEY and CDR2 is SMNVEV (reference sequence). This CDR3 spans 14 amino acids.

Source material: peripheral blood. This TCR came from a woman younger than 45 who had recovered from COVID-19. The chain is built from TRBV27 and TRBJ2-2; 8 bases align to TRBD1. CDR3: CASSPTGDTGELFF. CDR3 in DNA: TGTGCCAGCAGCCCGACAGGGGACACCGGGGAGCTGTTTTTT.